This is a list of T cell receptor beta chains from one sample in a study of cytomegalovirus exposure and HLA in healthy donors. This table comes from immunoSEQ multiplex PCR, and its TCRdb copy is limited to in-frame clones, with some not included. The data hold about 120,000 clones, with about 78% observed a single time. Sequenced sample: PBMCs. Every receptor here comes from a female donor in good health and CMV-seronegative. CDR3s include the opening cysteine and the closing phenylalanine or tryptophan. D genes are given only for firm matches. Only some rows state a clone size, as once, few, many or a class for expanded clones.

d_call	v_call	clone_size	j_call	cdr3_nt	cdr3_aa
.	TRBV6-5	.	TRBJ2-2	TGTGCCAGCAGCCGCGACCGGGCCGGGGAGCTGTTTTTT	CASSRDRAGELFF
.	TRBV18	.	TRBJ1-5	TGTGCTAGCTCTCCAACCCAATACAGAAATCAGCCCCAGCATTTT	CASSPTQYRNQPQHF
.	TRBV27	.	TRBJ2-5	TGTGCCAGCAGTCCAACAGGAACGGGGACCCAGTACTTC	CASSPTGTGTQYF
.	TRBV7-2	.	TRBJ2-3	TGTGCCAGCAGCAGGGACTTGACAGATACGCAGTATTTT	CASSRDLTDTQYF
TRBD2	TRBV23-1	.	TRBJ2-2	TGCGCCAGCAGCCGACCGGGACTAGCGGGAGATCGTGTCGGGGAGCTGTTTTTT	CASSRPGLAGDRVGELFF
.	TRBV5-1	.	TRBJ1-4	TGCGCCAGCAGGGAACAGGCAACTAATGAAAAACTGTTTTTT	CASREQATNEKLFF
.	TRBV13	.	TRBJ1-6	TGTGCCAGCAGCGAGGGATTAGACAATTCACCCCTCCACTTT	CASSEGLDNSPLHF
.	TRBV6-1	.	TRBJ1-1	TGTGCCAGCAGTGTAGCGAGGGGGAAGGCTGAAGCTTTCTTT	CASSVARGKAEAFF
TRBD1	TRBV2	.	TRBJ2-3	TGTGCCACCACAGGGGGGTATTATGCAGATACGCAGTATTTT	CATTGGYYADTQYF
.	TRBV5-4	.	TRBJ2-7	TGTGCCAGCAGCTTGGTAGGTTTGTCCGGACACTACGAGCAGTACTTC	CASSLVGLSGHYEQYF
.	TRBV6-5	.	TRBJ2-4	TGTGCCAGCAGTTACTCGCACACCAAAAACATTCAGTACTTC	CASSYSHTKNIQYF
.	TRBV2	few	TRBJ1-5	TGTGCCAGCGGGGGGGCTCAGCCCCAGCATTTT	CASGGAQPQHF
.	TRBV4-1	few	TRBJ2-3	TGCGCCAGCAGCCACGACAGAGATACGCAGTATTTT	CASSHDRDTQYF
.	TRBV11-2	.	TRBJ2-4	TGTGCCAGCAGCTTAATTCTCCTTGGGGGCGACAAAAACATTCAGTACTTC	CASSLILLGGDKNIQYF
.	TRBV7-3	.	TRBJ1-1	TGTGCCAGCAGCTTAACGGGACCGGGGGTCCGTGGCACTGAAGCTTTCTTT	CASSLTGPGVRGTEAFF
.	TRBV19	once	TRBJ1-1	TGTGCCAGTAGTATAGTATCAGTCAACACTGAAGCTTTCTTT	CASSIVSVNTEAFF
.	TRBV2	.	TRBJ1-5	TGTGCCAGCAGTCCGCCAGATAGCAATCAGCCCCAGCATTTT	CASSPPDSNQPQHF
TRBD1	TRBV10-2	.	TRBJ2-3	TGCGCCGGCAGTGAGATCGGACAGGGTGCAGATACGCAGTATTTT	CAGSEIGQGADTQYF
TRBD2	TRBV5-8	.	TRBJ2-7	TGTGCCAGCAGCTTGGGGACTAGCGGCCGATCCTACGAGCAGTACTTC	CASSLGTSGRSYEQYF
.	TRBV28	once	TRBJ2-1	TGTGCCAGCAGTTTATGGCAGGATCCAAATGAGCAGTTCTTC	CASSLWQDPNEQFF
.	TRBV10-3	.	TRBJ2-7	TGTGCCATCAGTGGGAGCTCCTACGAGCAGTACTTC	CAISGSSYEQYF
TRBD2	TRBV2	.	TRBJ2-5	TGTGCCAGCCGCGTAGGACTAGGTACAGAGACCCAGTACTTC	CASRVGLGTETQYF
.	TRBV5-1	.	TRBJ2-7	TGCGCCAGCAGCTTGGCCGAGCGGCCATTACTTCCCTACGAGCAGTACTTC	CASSLAERPLLPYEQYF
TRBD1	TRBV10-3	few	TRBJ2-7	TGTGCCATCAGTGGGGACAGGCGAGCCTACGAGCAGTACTTC	CAISGDRRAYEQYF
.	TRBV28	.	TRBJ1-5	TGTGCCAGCAGTTTCCCGAATCAGCCCCAGCATTTT	CASSFPNQPQHF
.	TRBV7-9	.	TRBJ1-5	TGTGCCAGCAGCCCGGATCAGCCCCAGCATTTT	CASSPDQPQHF
.	TRBV25-1	.	TRBJ2-1	TGTGCCAGCAGTGAAGGACAGCCATACAATGAGCAGTTCTTC	CASSEGQPYNEQFF
TRBD2	TRBV9	.	TRBJ2-7	TGTGCCAGCAGCGCCGGTGAGTTAGCGGGAGTTGAGCAGTACTTC	CASSAGELAGVEQYF
.	TRBV19	.	TRBJ1-2	TGTGCCAGTAGTATCGTCGGACTTTCCTCGCCCATTTATGGCTACACCTTC	CASSIVGLSSPIYGYTF
.	TRBV7-2	.	TRBJ2-4	TGTGCCAGCAGCTTGGGTGCGGGTTGGAACATTCAGTACTTC	CASSLGAGWNIQYF
.	TRBV2	.	TRBJ1-2	TGTGCCAGCACTGGAGATAACTATGGCTACACCTTC	CASTGDNYGYTF
.	TRBV5-1	.	TRBJ2-5	TGCGCCAGCAGCCCACCGGGACATACTAACCAAGAGACCCAGTACTTC	CASSPPGHTNQETQYF
.	TRBV19	.	TRBJ2-4	TGTGCCAGTAGTAAAGGGGCAGGGGCCAAAAATAGTCAGTACTTC	CASSKGAGAKNSQYF
.	TRBV2	.	TRBJ1-6	TGTGCCAGCACTAGACAGAGCTCCTATAATTCACCCCTCCACTTT	CASTRQSSYNSPLHF
TRBD2	TRBV19	few	TRBJ2-7	TGTGCCAGTACCCCAGGCGGGAGGGACGGCTCCTACGAGCAGTACTTC	CASTPGGRDGSYEQYF
TRBD2	TRBV4-1	.	TRBJ2-7	TGCGCCAGCAGCCTGGCGGGGGGCGGAATCTACGAGCAGTACTTC	CASSLAGGGIYEQYF
.	TRBV6-1	.	TRBJ1-1	TGTGCCAGCAGTGAACAACAGTACACTGAAGCTTTCTTT	CASSEQQYTEAFF
.	TRBV10-3	few	TRBJ2-5	TGTGCCATCAGTGGTAGGCAGGGTCCCCAAGAGACCCAGTACTTC	CAISGRQGPQETQYF
TRBD1	TRBV9	.	TRBJ2-7	TGTGCCAGCAGCCGGGGACAGGGGGGCGAGCAGTACTTC	CASSRGQGGEQYF
.	TRBV5-6	.	TRBJ1-1	TGTGCCAGCAGCGGCGGGCGGGGGACGACTAGGTTGAACACTGAAGCTTTCTTT	CASSGGRGTTRLNTEAFF
.	TRBV30	once	TRBJ1-5	TGTGCCTGGAGTGGGAGGGTCTCTCAGCCCCAGCATTTT	CAWSGRVSQPQHF
TRBD1	TRBV29-1	.	TRBJ2-7	TGCAGCGTTGAGACAGGGGAAAGCTCCTACGAGCAGTACTTC	CSVETGESSYEQYF
TRBD2	TRBV6-4	.	TRBJ2-3	TGTGCCAGCGACCCTGACGTACTAGCGGGACTGGGTCTCACAGATACGCAGTATTTT	CASDPDVLAGLGLTDTQYF
.	TRBV28	.	TRBJ1-1	TGTGCCAGCAGTTTTGCGCGGGGCCGGGCAAACACTGAAGCTTTCTTT	CASSFARGRANTEAFF
TRBD1	TRBV6-5	.	TRBJ2-2	TGTGCCAGCAGTTACTCGGGACAGCCGAACACCGGGGAGCTGTTTTTT	CASSYSGQPNTGELFF
TRBD1	TRBV7-9	.	TRBJ2-7	TGTGCCAGCAGCTTGGGACAGGACTACTACGAGCAGTACTTC	CASSLGQDYYEQYF
TRBD1	TRBV5-4	.	TRBJ1-4	TGTGCCAGCAGCTTGGCCGGGGGACAGAATGAAAAACTGTTTTTT	CASSLAGGQNEKLFF
.	TRBV7-9	.	TRBJ1-6	TGTGCCAGCAGCTTATCGTCGACAGCACAAAATTCACCCCTCCACTTT	CASSLSSTAQNSPLHF
TRBD2	TRBV7-2	.	TRBJ2-3	TGTGCCAGCAGCTTAGCGCCTAGCGGGGGAAGCACAGATACGCAGTATTTT	CASSLAPSGGSTDTQYF
TRBD1	TRBV7-9	.	TRBJ2-1	TGTGCCAGCAGGATAGGGACAGGGTCGTACAATGAGCAGTTCTTC	CASRIGTGSYNEQFF
.	TRBV18	.	TRBJ2-1	TGTGCCAGCTCACCGGGGAGGAGCTCCTACAATGAGCAGTTCTTC	CASSPGRSSYNEQFF
.	TRBV5-1	.	TRBJ2-5	TGCGCCAGCAGCTCCGATAGGACAACCGGGGAGACCCAGTACTTC	CASSSDRTTGETQYF
.	TRBV6-5	.	TRBJ2-2	TGTGCCAGCAGAAAACAGGGAAGCACCGGGGAGCTGTTTTTT	CASRKQGSTGELFF
.	TRBV6-1	.	TRBJ1-1	TGTGCCAGCACGGTCTCTTATAACACTGAAGCTTTCTTT	CASTVSYNTEAFF
.	TRBV18	.	TRBJ1-3	TGTGCCAGCTCACTTCGACAGGCCTCTGGAAACACCATATATTTT	CASSLRQASGNTIYF